Listed here are 17 T cell receptor beta chains from one sample, sequenced in a study of Graves' ophthalmopathy and Graves' hyperthyroidism. Amplification of TCR beta CDR3 regions used RNA transcripts. Second-round multiplex PCR came after first-round RT-PCR with HTBI primers. TCRdb reprocessed the multiplex PCR reads via MiXCR and lists one record per CDR3 protein. The data hold 300,000 to 500,000 distinct CDR3 sequences, with approximately 15% observed a single time. Sample: peripheral blood. The source of these receptors is a woman between 18 and 29 years old with stable Graves' hyperthyroidism.

This clonotype has more than one count but fewer than ten. V usage is TRBV7-2 and J usage is TRBJ2-7, with 10 bases identical to TRBD2. The V and J ends lost 5 bases and 5 bases, in that order; junction bases with no gene match: 3. The CDR3 extends over 13 amino acids. Germline V gene sequence: CDR1 SGHTA, CDR2 FQGNSA. CDR3 coding DNA: TGTGCCAGCAGCCCGGGACTAGCGAACGAGCAGTACTTC. This sequence encodes CASSPGLANEQYF.

The genes are TRBV12-3 or TRBV12-4 and TRBJ1-4; D gene ambiguous. V gave up 5 bases and J gave up 0 bases, with 7 bases separating them. The CDR3 extends over 14 amino acids. The DNA for the CDR3 is TGTGCCAGCAGTGGATATGCAACTAATGAAAAACTGTTTTTT. Protein product: CASSGYATNEKLFF.

This clonotype was observed at least ten times. V gene TRBV28 combines with J gene TRBJ1-2; no reliable D call. Germline V gives CDR1 MDHEN, CDR2 SYDVKM. The CDR3 runs 12 residues. Trimming stripped 6 bases from V and 7 bases from J, with 12 bases between. CDR3 sequence (DNA): TGTGCCAGCAGCAAGACGGTTTTTGGCTACACCTTC. Translating it yields CASSKTVFGYTF.

This clonotype occurred many times. The V and J genes are TRBV20-1 and TRBJ1-2; D call uncertain. Germline assignment: CDR1 DFQATT and CDR2 SNEGSKA (reference sequence). The V gene lost 0 bases and the J gene lost 4 bases, with 12 bases spanning the gap. CDR3 size: 14 residues. The CDR3 loop is CSARDQDVGYGYTF. The CDR3 coding sequence is TGCAGTGCTAGAGATCAGGACGTGGGCTATGGCTACACCTTC.

This clonotype was observed at least ten times. This sequence joins TRBV19 and TRBJ1-2; 10 nucleotides align to TRBD1. J was trimmed by 0 bases and V by 10 bases; bases with no gene match: 11. The CDR3 is made up of 16 amino acids. In germline, CDR1 is LNHDA, CDR2 SQIVND (reference sequence). As DNA, the CDR3 is TGTGCCACCAACCCCAGGGACAGGGGAACTAACTATGGCTACACCTTC. Protein product: CATNPRDRGTNYGYTF.

This clonotype was recorded at least ten times. V is TRBV20-1 and J is TRBJ2-4; D may be TRBD1 (6 bases). Per the germline V gene, CDR1 is DFQATT and CDR2 is SNEGSKA (reference sequence). V lost 7 bases to trimming and J lost 0 bases, with 19 bases between them. CDR3 length equals 16 residues. The CDR3 DNA reads TGCAGTGTCTCGTACGCAGGGGACCTAGCCAAAAACATTCAGTACTTC. It yields the protein CSVSYAGDLAKNIQYF.

In its sample, this clonotype was seen many times. This sequence joins TRBV6-1 and TRBJ1-3, with D possibly being TRBD1 (5 bases). Germline CDR1 is MNHNS and CDR2 is SASEGT. The CDR3 loop spans 14 amino acids. V was shortened by 7 bases and J by 2 bases, with 12 bases between the two germline ends. The CDR3 DNA reads as TGTGCCAGCAACAACGGGGGGACTGGAAACACCATATATTTT. The encoded protein is CASNNGGTGNTIYF.

This clonotype was counted ten times or more. The V gene is TRBV7-2, the J gene TRBJ1-2, with D maybe TRBD1 (5 bases). The V gene lost 1 base and the J gene lost 6 bases, with 12 bases spanning the gap. Germline CDR1 SGHTA, CDR2 FQGNSA. The CDR3 spans 14 residues. CDR3 protein: CASSLVSGAHGYTF. The CDR3 nucleotides are TGTGCCAGCAGCTTAGTGTCTGGGGCCCATGGCTACACCTTC.

This clonotype was picked up many times. The chain recombines TRBV6-1 with TRBJ2-4, with D perhaps TRBD1 or TRBD2 (5 bases each). This CDR3 contains 17 residues. Germline CDR1 and CDR2: MNHNS and SASEGT. V lost 4 bases and J 1 base, leaving 17 bases between the germline ends. The CDR3 sequence: CASSASEGWGAKNIQYF. The DNA of the CDR3 is TGTGCCAGCAGTGCTTCCGAGGGGTGGGGGGCCAAAAACATTCAGTACTTC.

This clonotype was observed many times. The rearrangement links TRBV12-3 or TRBV12-4 to TRBJ1-5; D may be TRBD1 (6 bases). Trimming removed 7 bases at V and 7 bases at J, with 20 bases between. CDR3 length equals 15 residues. The CDR3 DNA sequence: TGTGCCAGCAATCTGGGGGGGCGGATAGACCAGCCCCAGCATTTT. Its translation: CASNLGGRIDQPQHF.

This clonotype was seen repeatedly, ten times or more. The chain joins TRBV12-3 or TRBV12-4 to TRBJ1-1; D is possibly TRBD1 (6 bases). CDR3 size: 16 residues. The V end lost 7 bases, the J end lost 7 bases, and 25 bases lay between the germline ends. In DNA, the CDR3 is TGTGCCAGCACCCCCCTCGGGGCACCTCAGGGGAGTGAAGCTTTCTTT. Protein product: CASTPLGAPQGSEAFF.

This clonotype was observed many times. The chain has TRBV14 and TRBJ2-5, with 9 bases identical to TRBD1. The CDR3 loop spans 15 amino acids. Germline V gene sequence: CDR1 SGHDN, CDR2 FVKESK. J gave up 0 bases and V 5 bases, and 4 bases lay outside the gene matches. CDR3 DNA: TGTGCCAGCAGCTGGGACAGGGTTAACCAAGAGACCCAGTACTTC. This gives the protein CASSWDRVNQETQYF.

This clonotype was detected ten times or more. The gene calls are TRBV12-3 or TRBV12-4 and TRBJ2-7, with D perhaps matching TRBD1 (6 bases). V lost 7 bases and J lost 3, with 10 bases in between. This CDR3 contains 12 residues. CDR3 protein: CASTMDSYEQYF. CDR3 DNA sequence: TGTGCCAGCACCATGGACAGCTACGAGCAGTACTTC.

This clonotype was recorded many times. V and J are TRBV10-1 and TRBJ1-6; D is unclear. V was shortened by 2 bases and J by 6 bases, with 11 bases between the two germline ends. This CDR3 spans 15 amino acids. Germline V gives CDR1 WNHNN, CDR2 SYGVQD (reference sequence). The CDR3 reads CASSEAGSANSPLHF. The CDR3 region has the DNA TGCGCCAGCAGTGAGGCAGGATCGGCTAATTCACCCCTCCACTTT.

The V gene is TRBV12-3 or TRBV12-4, the J gene TRBJ1-5; D call uncertain. The ends were cut back, 3 bases at V and 0 bases at J, with 12 bases in the middle. The CDR3 is made up of 16 amino acids. CDR3: CASSLRGPYSNQPQHF. DNA for the CDR3: TGTGCCAGCAGTTTGAGAGGGCCTTATAGCAATCAGCCCCAGCATTTT.

This clonotype was observed many times. The V gene is TRBV12-5, the J gene TRBJ2-7, with 7 nucleotides matching TRBD1. Germline CDR1 and CDR2: LGHNT and FRNRAP. Trimming removed 5 bases from V and 0 bases from J; junction bases left unmatched: 7. The CDR3 has 15 residues. The CDR3 sequence: CASGNPRQGSYEQYF. CDR3 in DNA: TGTGCTAGTGGTAACCCAAGACAGGGCTCCTACGAGCAGTACTTC.

Many counts were recorded for this clonotype. This chain joins TRBV6-5 and TRBJ2-7; D might be TRBD1 (6 bases). The CDR3 consists of 15 residues. Trimming left V 4 bases short and J 4 bases short, with 17 bases between. Germline CDR1 and CDR2: MNHEY and SVGAGI. CDR3 region: CASSSPDSQSYEQYF. The CDR3 nucleotides are TGTGCCAGCAGTTCGCCGGACAGCCAAAGTTACGAGCAGTACTTC.